This TCR beta chain was recorded in a study of T-cell memory formation after mild COVID-19. Study summary: The TCR clusters were mostly specific to one donor.

Broader study findings: The study detected some responding clones in pre-infection memory, suggesting cross-reactive memory joined. Later expanders leaned CD4+, whereas clones that contracted between day 15 and 85 were balanced CD4/CD8.

Germline-derived CDR1 and CDR2 are SGHAT and FQNNGV. The CDR3 is made up of 15 amino acids. V lost 3 bases and J lost 7, with 15 bases in between. In this sample, this clonotype turned up a few times. Its antigen is currently unknown. Constant-segment-primed 5'RACE gave TCR alpha and TCR beta cDNA libraries with sample barcodes and UMIs. TCRdb re-analysed the 5' RACE reads in MiXCR, keeping a single row per CDR3 protein. The sample carries some 250,000 distinct CDR3 sequences, over 15% recorded once. The rearrangement uses TRBV11-2 and TRBJ2-2; a possible D gene is TRBD2 (6 bases). Sequencing input: PBMCs or a T cell subset sorted from them (not recorded which). This TCR was recovered from a young man who had mild COVID-19 (a few samples of this study predate the infection). Cell type and time point are not known. The CDR3 bases are TGTGCCAGCAGCTTGGGTAGGGAGGTCGTCGGGGAGCTGTTTTTT. This sequence encodes CASSLGREVVGELFF.